This T cell receptor (beta chain) was captured in a study of T cells in Graves' hyperthyroidism and ophthalmopathy. This clonotype was picked up many times. TCR beta CDR3 region amplification was performed from RNA transcripts. First-round RT-PCR of the TCR CDR3 relied on the HTBI primer set. TCRdb itself ran the multiplex PCR reads through MiXCR, one entry per CDR3 protein. Altogether 500,000 to 550,000 distinct CDR3 sequences are present, less than 25% being singletons, with the ten largest covering around a quarter. This CDR3 is built from 13 residues. V was clipped by 6 bases and J by 6 bases; unmatched bases: 8. Germline loops: CDR1 SQVTM, CDR2 ANQGSEA.

What was sequenced was blood. The TCR originated in a man younger than 30 with Graves' hyperthyroidism. The chain joins TRBV29-1 to TRBJ1-2, with TRBD1 matching over 9 bases. The CDR3 region is CSVPGTGKDGYTF. In nucleotides, the CDR3 is TGCAGCGTGCCCGGGACAGGGAAGGATGGCTACACCTTC.